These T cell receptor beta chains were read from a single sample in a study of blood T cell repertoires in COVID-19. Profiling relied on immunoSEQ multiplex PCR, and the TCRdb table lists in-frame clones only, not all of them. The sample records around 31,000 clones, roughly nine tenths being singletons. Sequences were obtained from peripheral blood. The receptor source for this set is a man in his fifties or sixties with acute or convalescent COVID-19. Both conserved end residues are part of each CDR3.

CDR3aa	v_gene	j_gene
CASSQDRGDTQYF	TRBV27	TRBJ2-3
CASSLAVTGGPDTQYF	TRBV7-6	TRBJ2-3
CASSTRTGGTEAFF	TRBV19	TRBJ1-1
CASTHGSSGNTIYF	TRBV5-1	TRBJ1-3
CASSLGLAVYNEQFF	TRBV5-8	TRBJ2-1
CASSWGPNSPLHF	TRBV6-2/TRBV6-3	TRBJ1-6
CASSRGTSGSGTDTQYF	TRBV18	TRBJ2-3
CASSQENRGGLNTIYF	TRBV4-3	TRBJ1-3
CASSLVSTGGAYEQYF	TRBV7-2	TRBJ2-7
CASSYLTSPSNTFF	TRBV6-2/TRBV6-3	TRBJ2-1
CSVEGGPYYGYTF	TRBV29-1	TRBJ1-2
CASSDPGLQGLFF	TRBV25-1	TRBJ1-4
CASSQGITGELFF	TRBV7-3	TRBJ2-2
CASSFKTGVGTDTQYF	TRBV13	TRBJ2-3
CAWQTGYSNQPQHF	TRBV30	TRBJ1-5
CASSLHERRESYNEQFF	TRBV7-9	TRBJ2-1
CASGGTGELFF	TRBV6-5	TRBJ2-2